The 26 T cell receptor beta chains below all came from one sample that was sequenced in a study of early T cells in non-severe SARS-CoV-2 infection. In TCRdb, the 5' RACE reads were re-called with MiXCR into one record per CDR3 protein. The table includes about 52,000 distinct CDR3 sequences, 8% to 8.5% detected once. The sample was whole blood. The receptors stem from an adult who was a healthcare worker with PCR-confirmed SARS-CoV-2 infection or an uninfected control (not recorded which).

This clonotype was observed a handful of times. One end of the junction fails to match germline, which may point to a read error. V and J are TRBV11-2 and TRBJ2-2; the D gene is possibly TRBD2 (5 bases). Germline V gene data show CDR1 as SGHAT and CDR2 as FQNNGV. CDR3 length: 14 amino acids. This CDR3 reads CASSLAGNTGKLFF. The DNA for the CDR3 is TGTGCCAGCAGCTTAGCGGGGAACACCGGGAAGCTGTTTTTT.

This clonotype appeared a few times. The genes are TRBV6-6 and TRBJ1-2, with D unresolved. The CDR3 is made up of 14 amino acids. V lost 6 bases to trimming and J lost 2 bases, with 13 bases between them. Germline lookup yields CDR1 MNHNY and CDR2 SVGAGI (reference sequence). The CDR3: CASSFWTENYGYTF. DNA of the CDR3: TGTGCCAGCAGCTTTTGGACGGAGAACTATGGCTACACCTTC.

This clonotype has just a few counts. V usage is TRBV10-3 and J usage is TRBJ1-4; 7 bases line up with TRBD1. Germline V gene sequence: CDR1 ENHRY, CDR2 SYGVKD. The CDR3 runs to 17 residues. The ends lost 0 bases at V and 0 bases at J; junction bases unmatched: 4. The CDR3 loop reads CAISESAGTATNEKLFF. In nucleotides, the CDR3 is TGTGCCATCAGTGAGTCCGCAGGGACAGCAACTAATGAAAAACTGTTTTTT.

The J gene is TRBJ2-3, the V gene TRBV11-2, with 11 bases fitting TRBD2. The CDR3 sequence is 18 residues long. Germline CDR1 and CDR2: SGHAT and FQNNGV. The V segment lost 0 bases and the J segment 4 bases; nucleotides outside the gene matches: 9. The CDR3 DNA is TGTGCCAGCAGCTTAGAGTCGCTTAGCGGGGGGGCCGCAGATACGCAGTATTTT. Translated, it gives CASSLESLSGGAADTQYF.

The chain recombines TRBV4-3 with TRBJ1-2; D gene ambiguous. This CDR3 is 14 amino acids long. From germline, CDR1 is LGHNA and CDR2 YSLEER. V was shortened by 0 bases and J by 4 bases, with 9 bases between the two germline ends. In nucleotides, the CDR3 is TGCGCCAGCAGCCAAGACGCAGCATCCTATGGCTACACCTTC. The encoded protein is CASSQDAASYGYTF.

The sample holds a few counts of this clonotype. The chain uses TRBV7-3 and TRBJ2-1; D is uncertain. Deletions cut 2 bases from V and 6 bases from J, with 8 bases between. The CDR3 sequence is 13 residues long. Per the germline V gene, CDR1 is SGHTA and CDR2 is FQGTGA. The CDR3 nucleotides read TGTGCCAGCAGCTTAGTCCTAGGCAATGAGCAGTTCTTC. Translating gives CASSLVLGNEQFF.

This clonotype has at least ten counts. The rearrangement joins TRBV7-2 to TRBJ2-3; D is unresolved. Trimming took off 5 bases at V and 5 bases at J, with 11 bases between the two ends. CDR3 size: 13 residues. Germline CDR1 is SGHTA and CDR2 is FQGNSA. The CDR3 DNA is TGTGCCAGCAGCCCAGAACAGCAAGATACGCAGTATTTT. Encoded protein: CASSPEQQDTQYF.

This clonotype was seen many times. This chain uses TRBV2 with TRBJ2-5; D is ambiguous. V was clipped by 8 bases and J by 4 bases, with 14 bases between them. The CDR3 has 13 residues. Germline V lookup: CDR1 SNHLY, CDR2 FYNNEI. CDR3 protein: CASSGNARETQYF. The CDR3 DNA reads TGTGCCAGCTCGGGTAACGCGAGAGAGACCCAGTACTTC.

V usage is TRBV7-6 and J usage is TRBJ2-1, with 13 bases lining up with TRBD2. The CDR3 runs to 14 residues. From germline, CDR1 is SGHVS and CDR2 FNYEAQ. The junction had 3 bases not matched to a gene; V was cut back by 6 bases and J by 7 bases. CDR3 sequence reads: CASSRTSGGNEQFF. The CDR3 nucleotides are TGTGCCAGCAGTCGGACTAGCGGGGGAAATGAGCAGTTCTTC.

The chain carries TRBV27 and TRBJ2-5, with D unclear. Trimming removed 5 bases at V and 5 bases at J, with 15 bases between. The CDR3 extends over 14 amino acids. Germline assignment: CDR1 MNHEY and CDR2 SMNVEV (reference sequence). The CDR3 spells CASSASYPQETQYF. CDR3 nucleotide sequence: TGTGCCAGCAGTGCCTCGTACCCCCAGGAGACCCAGTACTTC.

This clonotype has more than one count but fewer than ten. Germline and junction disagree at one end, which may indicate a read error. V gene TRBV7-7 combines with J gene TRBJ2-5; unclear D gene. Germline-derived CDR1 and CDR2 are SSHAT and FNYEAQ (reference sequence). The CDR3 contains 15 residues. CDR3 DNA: TGTGCTAGCAGCTTTCGTACGGCGGCCCAAGAGACCCAGTACTTC. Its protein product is CASSFRTAAQETQYF.

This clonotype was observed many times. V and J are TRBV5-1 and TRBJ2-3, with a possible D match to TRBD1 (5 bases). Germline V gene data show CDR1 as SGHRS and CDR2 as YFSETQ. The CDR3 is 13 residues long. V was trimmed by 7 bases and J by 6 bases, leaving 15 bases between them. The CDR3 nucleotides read TGCGCCAGCTGTTCAGGGTACTCGGATACGCAGTATTTT. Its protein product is CASCSGYSDTQYF.

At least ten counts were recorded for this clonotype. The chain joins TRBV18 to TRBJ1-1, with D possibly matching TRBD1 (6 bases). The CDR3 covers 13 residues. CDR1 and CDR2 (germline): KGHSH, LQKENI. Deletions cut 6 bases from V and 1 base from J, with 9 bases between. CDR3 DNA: TGTGCCAGCTCGGAGGGGGAGAACACTGAAGCTTTCTTT. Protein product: CASSEGENTEAFF.

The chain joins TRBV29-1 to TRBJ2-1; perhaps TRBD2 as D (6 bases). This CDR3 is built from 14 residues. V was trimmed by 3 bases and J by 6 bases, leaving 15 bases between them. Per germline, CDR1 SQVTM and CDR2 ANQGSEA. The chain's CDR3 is CSVEVGTEGNEQFF. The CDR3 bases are TGCAGCGTTGAGGTCGGGACGGAGGGCAATGAGCAGTTCTTC.

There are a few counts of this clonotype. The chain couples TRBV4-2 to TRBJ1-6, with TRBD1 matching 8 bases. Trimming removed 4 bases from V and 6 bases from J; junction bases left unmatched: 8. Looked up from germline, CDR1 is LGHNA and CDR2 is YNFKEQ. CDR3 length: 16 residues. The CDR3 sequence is CASSRHGQGSNSPLHF. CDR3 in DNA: TGTGCCAGCAGCCGTCATGGACAGGGAAGTAATTCACCCCTCCACTTT.

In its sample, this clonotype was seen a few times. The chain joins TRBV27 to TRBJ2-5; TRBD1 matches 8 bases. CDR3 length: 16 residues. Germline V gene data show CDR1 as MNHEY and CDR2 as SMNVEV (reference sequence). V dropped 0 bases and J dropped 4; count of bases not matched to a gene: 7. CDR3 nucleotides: TGTGCCAGCAGTTTATCGGTGACAGGGGTCCTAGAGACCCAGTACTTC. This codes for CASSLSVTGVLETQYF.

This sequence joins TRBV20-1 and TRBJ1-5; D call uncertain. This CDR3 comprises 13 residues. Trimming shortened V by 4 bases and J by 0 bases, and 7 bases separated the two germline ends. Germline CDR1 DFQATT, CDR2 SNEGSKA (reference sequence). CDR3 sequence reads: CSAMVYSNQPQHF. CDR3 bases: TGCAGTGCTATGGTTTATAGCAATCAGCCCCAGCATTTT.

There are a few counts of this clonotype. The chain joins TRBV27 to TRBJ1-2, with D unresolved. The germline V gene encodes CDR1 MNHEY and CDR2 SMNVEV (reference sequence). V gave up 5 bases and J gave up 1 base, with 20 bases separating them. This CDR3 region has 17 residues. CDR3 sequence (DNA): TGTGCCAGCAGTCCCCAACTAATTCCCTTGGGTAACTATGGCTACACCTTC. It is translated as CASSPQLIPLGNYGYTF.

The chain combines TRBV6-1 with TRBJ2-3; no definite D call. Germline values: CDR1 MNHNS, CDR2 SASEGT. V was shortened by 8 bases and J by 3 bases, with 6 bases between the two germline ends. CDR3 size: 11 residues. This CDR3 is CASRRTDTQYF. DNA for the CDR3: TGTGCCAGCCGAAGGACAGATACGCAGTATTTT.

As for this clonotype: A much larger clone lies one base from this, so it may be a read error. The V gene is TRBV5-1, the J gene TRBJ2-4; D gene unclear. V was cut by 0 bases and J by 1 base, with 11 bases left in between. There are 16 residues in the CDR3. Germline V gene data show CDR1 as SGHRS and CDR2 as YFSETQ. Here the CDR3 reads CASSLAGYGAKNIQYF. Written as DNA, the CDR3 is TGCGCCAGCAGCTTGGCTGGGTATGGGGCCAAAAACATTCAGTACTTC.

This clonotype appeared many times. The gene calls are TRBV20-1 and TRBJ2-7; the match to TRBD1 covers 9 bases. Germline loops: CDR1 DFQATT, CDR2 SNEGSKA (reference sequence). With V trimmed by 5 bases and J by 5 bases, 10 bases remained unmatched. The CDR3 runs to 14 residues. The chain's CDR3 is CSAERTGDYHEQYF. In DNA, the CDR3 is TGCAGTGCTGAGAGGACAGGGGACTACCACGAGCAGTACTTC.

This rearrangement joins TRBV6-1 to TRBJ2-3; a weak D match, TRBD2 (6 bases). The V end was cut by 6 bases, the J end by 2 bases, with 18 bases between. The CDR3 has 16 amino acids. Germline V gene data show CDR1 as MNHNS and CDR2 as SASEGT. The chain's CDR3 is CASSAAEGGLTDTQYF. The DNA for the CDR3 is TGTGCCAGCAGCGCTGCTGAGGGAGGCCTCACAGATACGCAGTATTTT.

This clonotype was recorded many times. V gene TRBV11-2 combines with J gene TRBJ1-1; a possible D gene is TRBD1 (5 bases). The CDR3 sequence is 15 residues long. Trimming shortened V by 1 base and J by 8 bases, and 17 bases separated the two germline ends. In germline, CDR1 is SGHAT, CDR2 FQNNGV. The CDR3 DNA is TGTGCCAGCAGCTTAGTGAGAGGGGCTGGGATGGAAGCTTTCTTT. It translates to CASSLVRGAGMEAFF.

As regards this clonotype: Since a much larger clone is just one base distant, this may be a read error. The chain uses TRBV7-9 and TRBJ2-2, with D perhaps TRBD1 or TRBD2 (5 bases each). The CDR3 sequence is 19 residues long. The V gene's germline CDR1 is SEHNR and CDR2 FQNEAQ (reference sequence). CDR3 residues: CASSSTRSDSSPNIGELFF. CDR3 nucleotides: TGTGCCAGCAGCTCCACTAGGTCCGACAGTTCCCCGAACATCGGGGAGCTGTTTTTT.

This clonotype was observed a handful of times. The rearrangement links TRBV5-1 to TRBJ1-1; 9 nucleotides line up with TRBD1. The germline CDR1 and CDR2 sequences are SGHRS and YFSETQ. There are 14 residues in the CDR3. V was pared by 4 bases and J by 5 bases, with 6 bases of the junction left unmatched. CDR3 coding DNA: TGCGCCAGCAGCCGGGACAGGGTGGAAACTGAAGCTTTCTTT. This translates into CASSRDRVETEAFF.

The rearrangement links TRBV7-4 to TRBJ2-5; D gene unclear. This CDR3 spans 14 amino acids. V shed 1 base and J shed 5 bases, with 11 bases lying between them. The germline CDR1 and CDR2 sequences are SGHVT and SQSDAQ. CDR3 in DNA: TGTGCCAGCAGCTTAGAAGGGTTCGGCGAGACCCAGTACTTC. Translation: CASSLEGFGETQYF.